This T cell receptor beta chain was found in a study of blood T cell repertoires in COVID-19. Assay used: immunoSEQ multiplex PCR; TCRdb lists only in-frame clones, some missing. The sample lists under 450,000 clones; 81% were seen once. The CDR3 contains 19 residues. Germline loops: CDR1 SGHKS, CDR2 YYEKEE (reference sequence). Trimming removed 0 bases at V and 0 bases at J, with 19 bases between. Sequencing was carried out using peripheral blood. The chain recombines TRBV5-5 with TRBJ2-1, with D tentatively TRBD1 (7 bases). The TCR was taken from a human donor with acute or convalescent COVID-19. The donor label of this sample is uncertain. The CDR3 region has the DNA TGTGCCAGCAGCTTGGAGGGCAGGGGGGTTAAGAGCTCCTACAATGAGCAGTTCTTC. Translated, it gives CASSLEGRGVKSSYNEQFF.